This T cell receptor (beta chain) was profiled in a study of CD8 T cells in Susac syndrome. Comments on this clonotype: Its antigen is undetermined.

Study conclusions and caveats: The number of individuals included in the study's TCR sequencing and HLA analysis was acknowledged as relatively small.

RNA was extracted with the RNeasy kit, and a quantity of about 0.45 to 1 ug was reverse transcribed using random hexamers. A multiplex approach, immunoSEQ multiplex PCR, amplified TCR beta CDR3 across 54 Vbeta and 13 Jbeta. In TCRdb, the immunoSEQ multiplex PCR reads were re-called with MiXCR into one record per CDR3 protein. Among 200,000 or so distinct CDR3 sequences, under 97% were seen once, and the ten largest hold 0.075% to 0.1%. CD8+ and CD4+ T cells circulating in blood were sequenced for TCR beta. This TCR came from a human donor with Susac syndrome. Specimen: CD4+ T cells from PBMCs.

The CDR3 sequence: CASSVKGDNTGELFF. CDR3 DNA: TGTGCCAGCAGCGTAAAGGGGGATAACACCGGGGAGCTGTTTTTT. This chain uses TRBV9 with TRBJ2-2; perhaps TRBD1 as D (6 bases). From germline, CDR1 is SGDLS and CDR2 YYNGEE. The V and J ends lost 1 base and 2 bases respectively, with 9 bases between them. The CDR3 covers 15 residues.